The source of this TCR beta chain is a study of vaccination effects on CD4 cells after COVID-19. Study overall: It was two doses of either the BNT162b2 or mRNA-1273 vaccine that participants received.

With the ViraFEST assay, the study expanded antigen-specific CD4+ T cells using viral peptide pools, then sequenced them. It was after roughly ten days of culture that CD4+ T cells were isolated. The CDR3 length is 14 residues. V was clipped by 5 bases and J by 5 bases, with 15 bases between them. The germline gives CDR1 SGHTA, CDR2 FQGNSA. About this clone itself: Its antigen is currently unknown.

Sequencing was performed with immunoSEQ multiplex PCR; in TCRdb, only in-frame clones are kept and a portion is missing. Found here are about 79,000 clones, approximately 81% of them singletons; the top ten hold 1.5% to 2%. This chain connects TRBV7-2 to TRBJ1-1, with D possibly matching TRBD1 (5 bases). This receptor was obtained from a human donor who received a COVID-19 vaccine. Sequencing was performed on CD4+ T cells from PBMCs cultured with HCoV-229E spike peptides, taken before COVID-19 vaccination. The CDR3, as DNA: TGTGCCAGCAGCGGAACCAGGGTTGGGACTGAAGCTTTCTTT. Translated, it gives CASSGTRVGTEAFF.